What follows are 20 T cell receptor beta chains derived from one specimen sequenced in a study of graft-versus-host responses after intestinal transplantation. The assay was immunoSEQ multiplex PCR, and TCRdb's table has in-frame clones only and misses some. This sample has approximately 8,900 clones; about two thirds occur once, and the top ten carry almost 9.5%. Tissue processing of the graft released intraepithelial and lamina propria lymphocytes from it. The sample in question was ileum tissue, obtained approximately 460 days after transplant. The receptor source for this set is a human patient who received an intestinal transplant, so some T cells may come from the graft donor.

The V call is TRBV14, the J call TRBJ2-3; D tentatively reads TRBD1 or TRBD2 (6 bases each). The germline V gene encodes CDR1 SGHDN and CDR2 FVKESK. The CDR3 has 15 residues. Trimming shortened V by 0 bases and J by 6 bases, and 13 bases separated the two germline ends. CDR3 in DNA: TGTGCCAGCAGCCAAGATTTTAGGGGGGTGGATACGCAGTATTTT. This sequence encodes CASSQDFRGVDTQYF.

This chain uses TRBV2 with TRBJ1-2, with D uncertain. Germline assignment: CDR1 SNHLY and CDR2 FYNNEI. The CDR3 covers 14 residues. Trimming took 2 bases from V and 3 from J, leaving 10 bases between them. CDR3: CASSERSRYYGYTF. In DNA, the CDR3 is TGTGCCAGCAGTGAAAGGTCCAGGTACTATGGCTACACCTTC.

The CDR3 protein is CASSLTNTNTEAFF. The DNA of the CDR3 is TGCGCCAGCAGCTTGACCAACACGAACACTGAAGCTTTCTTT. The chain couples TRBV5-1 to TRBJ1-1; D ambiguous. Trimming stripped 1 base from V and 1 base from J, with 8 bases between. The CDR3 length is 14 residues. Germline-derived CDR1 and CDR2 are SGHRS and YFSETQ.

The genes are TRBV5-4 and TRBJ2-1; possible D gene TRBD1, 6 bases. This CDR3 has 13 amino acids. Germline V gene data show CDR1 as SGHNT and CDR2 as YYREEE (reference sequence). Trimming took 4 bases from V and 9 from J, leaving 14 bases between them. The CDR3 region has the DNA TGTGCCAGCAGCCAGGGGCAGACTATTGAGCAGTTCTTC. It translates to CASSQGQTIEQFF.

The table lists this clone with a few counts. The V gene is TRBV18, the J gene TRBJ2-1; TRBD2 is a possible D gene (5 bases). This CDR3 spans 13 amino acids. Trimming took 5 bases from V and 9 from J, leaving 14 bases between them. Germline V lookup: CDR1 KGHSH, CDR2 LQKENI. CDR3 sequence (DNA): TGTGCCAGCTCATCGACCGGTGCGGGTGAGCAGTTCTTC. Translating it yields CASSSTGAGEQFF.

By proportion, this clone is medium-sized. This rearrangement joins TRBV6-5 to TRBJ2-4; D is unresolved. Germline V gene lookup returns CDR1 MNHEY and CDR2 SVGAGI. The CDR3 spans 15 residues. V dropped 4 bases and J dropped 7 bases, with 17 bases sitting between them. CDR3 sequence: CASSSPESLGNIQYF. The CDR3 DNA is TGTGCCAGCAGTTCGCCGGAGAGTCTGGGGAACATTCAGTACTTC.

A word on this clone: The junction departs from germline at one end; a sequencing error may be responsible. The rearrangement uses TRBV6-5 and TRBJ2-1, with TRBD1 matching over 9 bases. This CDR3 region has 13 residues. CDR1 and CDR2 from the germline V gene are MNHEY and SVGAGI. The CDR3 loop reads CASTYGTGRRQFF. The CDR3 region has the DNA TGTGCCAGCACTTACGGGACAGGGAGAAGGCAGTTCTTC.

The sample holds a few counts of this clone. The V call is TRBV18, the J call TRBJ2-7, with 8 bases lining up with TRBD1. This CDR3 is 16 amino acids long. The junction had 11 bases not matched to a gene; V was cut back by 2 bases and J by 5 bases. CDR1 and CDR2 (germline): KGHSH, LQKENI. CDR3 sequence: CASSPFRGRRMDEQYV. Here the CDR3 DNA reads TGTGCCAGCTCACCATTCAGGGGGCGCCGGATGGACGAGCAGTACGTC.

This clone occurred a few times. In nucleotides, the CDR3 is TGTGCCAGTAGTTGGGGGAACACTGAAGCTTTCTTT. As protein: CASSWGNTEAFF. The rearrangement links TRBV19 to TRBJ1-1; D is undetermined. Germline V gene data show CDR1 as LNHDA and CDR2 as SQIVND (reference sequence). The CDR3 runs to 12 residues. Trimming took off 5 bases at V and 1 base at J, with 5 bases between the two ends.

This rearrangement joins TRBV5-1 to TRBJ1-1, with D uncertain. Trimming left V 0 bases short and J 6 bases short, with 12 bases between. CDR1 is SGHRS, CDR2 YFSETQ, per germline. This CDR3 contains 14 residues. Written as DNA, the CDR3 is TGCGCCAGCAGCTTGGCAGCGGCGAGCCCTGAAGCTTTCTTT. Its protein is CASSLAAASPEAFF.

The V call is TRBV30, the J call TRBJ1-3; D is perhaps TRBD1 (5 bases). The CDR3 runs 14 residues. Looked up from germline, CDR1 is GTSNPN and CDR2 is SVGIG (reference sequence). V was pared by 1 base and J by 4 bases, with 11 bases between. In DNA form, the CDR3 reads TGTGCCTGGAGTGGGGGCATGGGGGGAAACACCATATATTTT. Protein sequence: CAWSGGMGGNTIYF.

This chain links TRBV6-1 with TRBJ1-4, with a tentative D call TRBD1 (6 bases). The CDR3 extends over 14 amino acids. The germline CDR1 and CDR2 sequences are MNHNS and SASEGT. V lost 4 bases to trimming and J lost 13 bases, with 19 bases between them. CDR3 DNA: TGTGCCAGCAGTGTACCTGACGCACAGGGTATACTGTTTTTT. Translated: CASSVPDAQGILFF.

This clone was counted between two and nine times. The rearrangement joins TRBV4-1 to TRBJ1-4, with D possibly TRBD1 on 5 matching bases. V lost 4 bases and J 5 bases, leaving 5 bases between the germline ends. The germline gives CDR1 MGHRA, CDR2 YSYEKL. There are 12 residues in the CDR3. The CDR3 nucleotides are TGCGCCAGCAGCCCAGGGAATGAAAAACTGTTTTTT. Protein: CASSPGNEKLFF.

The chain employs TRBV9 and TRBJ2-3; the match to TRBD1 covers 8 bases. The CDR3 has 17 residues. After removal of 4 bases from V and 2 bases from J, the junction contained 12 bases not matched to a gene. CDR1 and CDR2 from the germline V gene are SGDLS and YYNGEE. Here the CDR3 DNA reads TGTGCCAGCAGCCTCCTCGAGGGACAGGCGATCACAGATACGCAGTATTTT. This codes for CASSLLEGQAITDTQYF.

The chain carries TRBV29-1 and TRBJ1-2; 10 positions agree with TRBD1. This CDR3 contains 12 residues. From germline, CDR1 is SQVTM and CDR2 ANQGSEA. The V segment lost 6 bases and the J segment 7 bases; nucleotides outside the gene matches: 5. The CDR3 region is CSVRQGARGYTF. CDR3 DNA: TGCAGCGTCAGACAGGGGGCGCGTGGCTACACCTTC.

Details on this clone: The junction departs from the called germline gene at one end, perhaps through a read error. The CDR3 DNA reads as TGTGCTAGCAGCTACGAAAGAGACACTGAAGCTTTCTTT. Amino acid sequence: CASSYERDTEAFF. This chain joins TRBV7-7 and TRBJ1-1; D unresolved. The CDR3 length is 13 residues. Germline CDR1 and CDR2: SSHAT and FNYEAQ (reference sequence).

The chain carries TRBV7-6 and TRBJ2-1; TRBD2 is a possible D gene (6 bases). V lost 0 bases and J 2 bases, leaving 8 bases between the germline ends. In germline, CDR1 is SGHVS, CDR2 FNYEAQ. The CDR3 covers 15 residues. This CDR3 is CASSLASGTYNEQFF. The DNA of the CDR3 is TGTGCCAGCAGCTTAGCTAGCGGCACCTACAATGAGCAGTTCTTC.

There are a few counts of this clone. V gene TRBV28 combines with J gene TRBJ1-5, with a weak D call TRBD1 (5 bases). V dropped 6 bases and J dropped 2 bases, with 11 bases sitting between them. CDR3 length: 14 amino acids. The germline gives CDR1 MDHEN, CDR2 SYDVKM. The CDR3 DNA is TGTGCCAGCAGCCCTGGGGGGGGCAATCAGCCCCAGCATTTT. Its protein is CASSPGGGNQPQHF.

The rearrangement links TRBV19 to TRBJ2-5, with no clear D. The length of the CDR3 is 15 residues. The V and J ends lost 0 bases and 5 bases respectively, with 13 bases between them. Germline-derived CDR1 and CDR2 are LNHDA and SQIVND (reference sequence). The CDR3: CASSIEWGSLETQYF. For the CDR3, the DNA is TGTGCCAGTAGTATAGAGTGGGGTTCTTTGGAGACCCAGTACTTC.

J is TRBJ2-5 and V is TRBV28, with 9 bases matching TRBD2. Germline loops: CDR1 MDHEN, CDR2 SYDVKM. V shed 5 bases and J 5 bases; nucleotides not matched to a gene: 9. This CDR3 has 15 residues. The CDR3 sequence: CASSPGTSRSETQYF. DNA of the CDR3: TGTGCCAGCAGTCCCGGGACTAGCCGATCGGAGACCCAGTACTTC. The full variable domain, completed using reference TRBV28 and TRBJ2-5, is DVKVTQSSRYLVKRTGEKVFLECVQDMDHENMFWYRQDPGLGLRLIYFSYDVKMKEKGDIPEGYSVSREKKERFSLILESASTNQTSMYLCASSPGTSRSETQYFGPGTRLLVL.